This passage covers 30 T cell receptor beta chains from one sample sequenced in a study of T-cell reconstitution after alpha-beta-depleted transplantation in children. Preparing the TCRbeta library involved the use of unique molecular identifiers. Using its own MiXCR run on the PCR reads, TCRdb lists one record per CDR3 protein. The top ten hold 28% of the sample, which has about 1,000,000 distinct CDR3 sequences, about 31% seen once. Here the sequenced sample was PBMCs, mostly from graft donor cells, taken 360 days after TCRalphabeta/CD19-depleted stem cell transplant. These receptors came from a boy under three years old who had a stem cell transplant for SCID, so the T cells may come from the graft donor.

The CDR3 region is CASSQLGRNEQFF. In DNA, the CDR3 is TGCGCCAGCAGCCAACTAGGAAGGAATGAGCAGTTCTTC. The chain is built from TRBV5-1 and TRBJ2-1; weak D call: TRBD2 (5 bases). Germline CDR1 and CDR2: SGHRS and YFSETQ. The CDR3 sequence is 13 residues long. V was trimmed by 4 bases and J by 7 bases, leaving 12 bases between them. The full variable domain, completed using reference TRBV5-1 and TRBJ2-1, is KAGVTQTPRYLIKTRGQQVTLSCSPISGHRSVSWYQQTPGQGLQFLFEYFSETQRNKGNFPGRFSGRQFSNSRSEMNVSTLELGDSALYLCASSQLGRNEQFFGPGTRLTVL.

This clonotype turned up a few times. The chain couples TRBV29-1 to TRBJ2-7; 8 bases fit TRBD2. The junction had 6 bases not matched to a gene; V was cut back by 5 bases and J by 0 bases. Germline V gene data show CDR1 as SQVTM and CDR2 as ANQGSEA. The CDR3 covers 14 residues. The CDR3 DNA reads TGCAGCGTTTCTAGCGGGTTTAGCTCCTACGAGCAGTACTTC. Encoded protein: CSVSSGFSSYEQYF.

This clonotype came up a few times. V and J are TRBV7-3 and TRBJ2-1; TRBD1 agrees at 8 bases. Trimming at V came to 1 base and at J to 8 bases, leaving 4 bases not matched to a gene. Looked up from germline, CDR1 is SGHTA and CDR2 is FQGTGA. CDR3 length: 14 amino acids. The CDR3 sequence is CASSLRQGRDEQFF. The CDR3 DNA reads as TGTGCCAGCAGCTTAAGACAGGGGCGGGATGAGCAGTTCTTC.

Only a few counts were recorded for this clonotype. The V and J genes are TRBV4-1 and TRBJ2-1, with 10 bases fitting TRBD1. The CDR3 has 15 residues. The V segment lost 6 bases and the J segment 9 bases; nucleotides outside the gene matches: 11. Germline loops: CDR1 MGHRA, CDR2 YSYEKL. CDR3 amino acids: CASSRSTGGEGEQFF. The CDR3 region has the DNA TGCGCCAGCAGTCGATCGACAGGGGGCGAGGGTGAGCAGTTCTTC.

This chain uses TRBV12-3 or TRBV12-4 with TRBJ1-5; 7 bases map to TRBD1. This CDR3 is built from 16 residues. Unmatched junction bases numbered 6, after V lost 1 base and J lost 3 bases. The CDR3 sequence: CASSLGSRGVNQPQHF. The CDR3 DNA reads TGTGCCAGCAGTTTAGGTTCCAGGGGGGTCAATCAGCCCCAGCATTTT.

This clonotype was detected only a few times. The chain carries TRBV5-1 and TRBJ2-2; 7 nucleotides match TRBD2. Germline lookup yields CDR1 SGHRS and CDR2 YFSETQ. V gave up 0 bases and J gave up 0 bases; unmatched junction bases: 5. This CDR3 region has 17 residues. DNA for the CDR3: TGCGCCAGCAGCTTGGCCTCTAGCGGCCCGAACACCGGGGAGCTGTTTTTT. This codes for CASSLASSGPNTGELFF.

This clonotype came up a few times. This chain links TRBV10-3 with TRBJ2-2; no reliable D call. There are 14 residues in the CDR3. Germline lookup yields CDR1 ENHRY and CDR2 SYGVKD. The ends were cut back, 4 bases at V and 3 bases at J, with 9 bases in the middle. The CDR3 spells CAISVRRDTGELFF. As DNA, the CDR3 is TGTGCCATCAGTGTCAGGCGTGACACCGGGGAGCTGTTTTTT.

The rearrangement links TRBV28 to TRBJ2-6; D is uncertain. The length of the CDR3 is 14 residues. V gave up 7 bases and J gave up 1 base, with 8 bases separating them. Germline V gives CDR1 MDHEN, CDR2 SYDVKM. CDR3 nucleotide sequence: TGTGCCAGCACTTCCCCATCTGGGGCCAACGTCCTGACTTTC. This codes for CASTSPSGANVLTF.

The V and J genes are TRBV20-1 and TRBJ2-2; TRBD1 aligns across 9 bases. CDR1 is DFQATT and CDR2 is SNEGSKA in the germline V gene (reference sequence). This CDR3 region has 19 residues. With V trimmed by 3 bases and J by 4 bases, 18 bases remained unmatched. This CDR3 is CSASYTGTGTFKRTGELFF. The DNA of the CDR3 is TGCAGTGCTAGTTACACCGGGACAGGGACTTTTAAGCGCACCGGGGAGCTGTTTTTT.

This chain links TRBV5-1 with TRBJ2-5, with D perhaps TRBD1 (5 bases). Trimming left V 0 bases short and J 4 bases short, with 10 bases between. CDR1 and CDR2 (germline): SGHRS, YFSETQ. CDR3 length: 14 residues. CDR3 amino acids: CASSLGQLRETQYF. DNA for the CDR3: TGCGCCAGCAGCTTGGGACAGCTCCGAGAGACCCAGTACTTC.

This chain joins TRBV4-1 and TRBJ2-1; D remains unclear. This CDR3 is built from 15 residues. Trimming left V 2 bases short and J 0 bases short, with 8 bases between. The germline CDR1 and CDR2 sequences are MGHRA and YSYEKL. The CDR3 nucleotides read TGCGCCAGCAGCCAAAATCCGAGCTCCTACAATGAGCAGTTCTTC. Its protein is CASSQNPSSYNEQFF.

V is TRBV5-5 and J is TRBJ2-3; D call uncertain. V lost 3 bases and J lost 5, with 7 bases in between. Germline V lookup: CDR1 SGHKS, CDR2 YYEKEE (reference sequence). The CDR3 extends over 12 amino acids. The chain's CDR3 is CASSSLVDTQYF. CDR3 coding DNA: TGTGCCAGCAGCTCGCTCGTAGATACGCAGTATTTT.

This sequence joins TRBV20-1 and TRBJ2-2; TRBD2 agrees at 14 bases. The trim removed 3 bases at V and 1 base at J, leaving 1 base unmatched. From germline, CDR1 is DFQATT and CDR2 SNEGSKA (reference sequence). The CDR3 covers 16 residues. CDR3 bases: TGCAGTGCTAGGGGACTAGCGGGGGAGAACACCGGGGAGCTGTTTTTT. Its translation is CSARGLAGENTGELFF.

CDR3 DNA sequence: TGTGCCAGCAGTTACTCGGGTGTGCCAGACACTGAAGCTTTCTTT. Translated, it gives CASSYSGVPDTEAFF. The gene calls are TRBV6-5 and TRBJ1-1; D ambiguous. The germline gives CDR1 MNHEY, CDR2 SVGAGI. Trimming shortened V by 0 bases and J by 3 bases, and 11 bases separated the two germline ends. This CDR3 has 15 residues.

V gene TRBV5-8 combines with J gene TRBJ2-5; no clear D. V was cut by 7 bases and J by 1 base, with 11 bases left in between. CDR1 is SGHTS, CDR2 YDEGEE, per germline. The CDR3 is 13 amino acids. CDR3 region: CASAAYTQETQYF. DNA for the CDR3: TGTGCCAGCGCCGCCTATACCCAAGAGACCCAGTACTTC. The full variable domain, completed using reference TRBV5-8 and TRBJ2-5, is EAGVTQSPTHLIKTRGQQATLRCSPISGHTSVYWYQQALGLGLQFLLWYDEGEERNRGNFPPRFSGRQFPNYSSELNVNALELEDSALYLCASAAYTQETQYFGPGTRLLVL.

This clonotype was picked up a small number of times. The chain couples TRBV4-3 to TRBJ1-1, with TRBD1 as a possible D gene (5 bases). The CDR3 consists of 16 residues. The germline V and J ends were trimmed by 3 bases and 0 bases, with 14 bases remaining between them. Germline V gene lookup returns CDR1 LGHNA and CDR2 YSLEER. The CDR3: CASSQEPAGMNTEAFF. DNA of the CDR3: TGCGCCAGCAGCCAGGAACCGGCAGGGATGAACACTGAAGCTTTCTTT.

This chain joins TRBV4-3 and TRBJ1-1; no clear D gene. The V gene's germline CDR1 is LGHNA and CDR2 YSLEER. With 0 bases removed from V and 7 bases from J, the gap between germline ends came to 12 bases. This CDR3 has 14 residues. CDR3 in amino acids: CASSQDGGLGEAFF. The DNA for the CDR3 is TGCGCCAGCAGCCAAGATGGCGGGCTGGGTGAAGCTTTCTTT.

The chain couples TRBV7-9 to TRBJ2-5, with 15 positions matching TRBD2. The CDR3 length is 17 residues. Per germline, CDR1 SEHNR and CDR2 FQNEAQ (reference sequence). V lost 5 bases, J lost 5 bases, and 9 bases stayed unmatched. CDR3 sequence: CASSARTSGGASETQYF. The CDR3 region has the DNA TGTGCCAGCAGCGCTCGGACTAGCGGGGGGGCCTCGGAGACCCAGTACTTC.

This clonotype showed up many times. DNA of the CDR3: TGTGCCAGCAGTTCAGACAGGCGTCGAAGCACAGATACGCAGTATTTT. Translated, it gives CASSSDRRRSTDTQYF. The chain uses TRBV12-3 or TRBV12-4 and TRBJ2-3; tentative D call: TRBD1 (6 bases). V was shortened by 4 bases and J by 0 bases, with 14 bases between the two germline ends. The CDR3 contains 16 residues.

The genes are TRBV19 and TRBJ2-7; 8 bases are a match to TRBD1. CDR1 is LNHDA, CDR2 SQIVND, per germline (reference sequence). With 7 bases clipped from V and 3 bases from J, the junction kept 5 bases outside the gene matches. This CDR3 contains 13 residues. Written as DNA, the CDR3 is TGTGCCAGTAACCCAGGACAGGGCTACGAGCAGTACTTC. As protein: CASNPGQGYEQYF.

CDR3 amino acids: CASSQGIRAKQEWEKLFF. The CDR3, as DNA: TGCGCCAGCAGCCAAGGAATCAGAGCCAAACAGGAGTGGGAAAAACTGTTTTTT. V is TRBV4-3 and J is TRBJ1-4, with D possibly matching TRBD1 (5 bases). CDR3 length equals 18 residues. The V gene lost 1 base and the J gene lost 8 bases, with 23 bases spanning the gap. Germline CDR1 and CDR2: LGHNA and YSLEER.

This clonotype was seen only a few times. The CDR3 loop reads CSALDRVDTGELFF. The CDR3 region has the DNA TGCAGTGCCCTGGACAGGGTGGACACCGGGGAGCTGTTTTTT. The J gene is TRBJ2-2, the V gene TRBV20-1, with TRBD1 matching over 8 bases. This CDR3 spans 14 amino acids. V trimming: 6 bases; J trimming: 3 bases; junction bases outside the gene matches: 6. Looked up from germline, CDR1 is DFQATT and CDR2 is SNEGSKA (reference sequence).

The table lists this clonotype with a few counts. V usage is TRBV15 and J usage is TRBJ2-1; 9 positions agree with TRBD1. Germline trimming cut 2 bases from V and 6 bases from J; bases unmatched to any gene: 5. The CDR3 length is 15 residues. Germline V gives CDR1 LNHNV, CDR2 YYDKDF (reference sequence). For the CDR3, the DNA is TGTGCCACCAGCAGACCGGGACAGGGCCTCAATGAGCAGTTCTTC. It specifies CATSRPGQGLNEQFF.

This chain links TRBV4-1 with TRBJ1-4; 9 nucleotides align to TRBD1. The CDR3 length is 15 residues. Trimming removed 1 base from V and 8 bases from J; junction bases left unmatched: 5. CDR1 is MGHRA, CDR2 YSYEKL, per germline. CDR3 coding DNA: TGCGCCAGCAGCCAAGTGGGGACAGGGAAGGAAAAACTGTTTTTT. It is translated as CASSQVGTGKEKLFF.

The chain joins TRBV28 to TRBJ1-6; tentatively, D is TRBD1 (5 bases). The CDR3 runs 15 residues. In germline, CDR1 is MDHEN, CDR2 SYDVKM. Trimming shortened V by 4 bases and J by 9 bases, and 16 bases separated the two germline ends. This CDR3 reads CASSSGNHLGSPLHF. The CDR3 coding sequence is TGTGCCAGCAGTTCAGGGAACCACTTAGGTTCACCCCTCCACTTT.

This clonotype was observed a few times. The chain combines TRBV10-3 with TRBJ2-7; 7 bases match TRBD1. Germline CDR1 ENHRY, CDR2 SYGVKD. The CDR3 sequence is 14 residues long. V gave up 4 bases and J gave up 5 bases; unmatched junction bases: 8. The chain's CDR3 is CAISVDRAEHEQYF. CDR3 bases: TGTGCCATCAGTGTTGACAGGGCTGAGCACGAGCAGTACTTC.

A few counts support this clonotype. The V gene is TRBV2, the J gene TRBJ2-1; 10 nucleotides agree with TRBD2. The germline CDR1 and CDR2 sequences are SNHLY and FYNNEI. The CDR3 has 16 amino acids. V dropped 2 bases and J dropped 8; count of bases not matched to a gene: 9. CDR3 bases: TGTGCCAGCAGTGAAAGGCGACTAGCGGGTCGAGATGAGCAGTTCTTC. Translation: CASSERRLAGRDEQFF.

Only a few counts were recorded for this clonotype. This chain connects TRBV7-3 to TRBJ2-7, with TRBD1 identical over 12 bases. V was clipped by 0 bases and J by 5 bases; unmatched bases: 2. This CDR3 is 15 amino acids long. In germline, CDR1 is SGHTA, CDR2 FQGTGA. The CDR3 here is CASSLTGTGGHEQYF. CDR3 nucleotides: TGTGCCAGCAGCTTAACCGGGACAGGGGGCCACGAGCAGTACTTC.

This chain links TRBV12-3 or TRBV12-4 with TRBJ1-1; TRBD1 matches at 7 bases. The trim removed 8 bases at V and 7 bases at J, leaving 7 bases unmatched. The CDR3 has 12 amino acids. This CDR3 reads CASHTGVGEAFF. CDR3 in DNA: TGTGCCAGCCATACAGGGGTTGGTGAAGCTTTCTTT.

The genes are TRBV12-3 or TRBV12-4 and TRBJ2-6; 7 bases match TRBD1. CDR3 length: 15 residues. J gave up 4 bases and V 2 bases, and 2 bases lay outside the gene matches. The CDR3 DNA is TGTGCCAGCAGTTTAACGGGACAGGGGGCCAACGTCCTGACTTTC. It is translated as CASSLTGQGANVLTF.